Described below is a single T cell receptor (beta chain) sequence and its context. This clonotype was seen at least ten times. The antigen it recognizes is unknown. No base qualities exist here, and no much larger clone lies one base off it. This sample was taken from a study of T cell repertoires in cytomegalovirus infection (dated by TCRdb to between 2019 and 2020). Study-wide context: The HLA type of each donor mattered for the analysis, because public TCR beta signatures pointed to carriage of CMV infection along with the matching HLA type. The investigation overall reported the following: Cumulative frequency of public TCR beta family members discriminated carriers of CMV infection plus the relevant HLA type in this cohort and an independent 352-donor cohort. In the ex vivo response, HLA-C-restricted CMV-specific TCR beta clonotypes were dominant, and in two of eight donors the single most frequent clonotype came from this HLA-C-restricted group.

Relative to germline, V is 5 bases shorter and J is 5 bases shorter, with 17 bases between their ends. The germline V gene gives CDR1 as SGHTA and CDR2 as FQGNSA. The cysteine opens and the phenylalanine closes a CDR3 of 15 amino acids. Here the CDR3 DNA is all that survives: 45 bases in frame from base 1. The reads were generated on an Illumina HiSeq 1500. The public reads were reprocessed in TCRdb via fastp at Q25 and MiXCR, keeping in-frame beta chains. Duplicate CDR3 protein sequences are folded into a single record with the most common DNA and genes. Within this sample are about 210,000 distinct CDR3 sequences, with around 6.6% of them counted one time only. The ten largest clonotypes hold around 6.5% of the sample.

The sample taken for sequencing was PBMCs. The receptor was derived from a human donor in good health (CMV status not recorded). Some clones in this sample may be carry-over from other donors' samples. The chain uses TRBV7-2 and TRBJ2-3; TRBD2 is possibly the D segment (6 matching bases). The sequence in DNA is TGTGCCAGCAGCCCGGGACTCCCAGAGGGAGATACGCAGTATTTT. This translates into CASSPGLPEGDTQYF.